This T cell receptor beta chain was sequenced during a study of breast tumors, draining lymph nodes, adjacent tissues. This clonotype was counted a few times. Axillary draining lymph nodes of breast cancer patients supplied the node samples. Germline CDR1 is LNHDA and CDR2 is SQIVND (reference sequence). The trim removed 4 bases at V and 3 bases at J, leaving 8 bases unmatched. The CDR3 is 15 residues long. TCRdb called the multiplex PCR reads again in MiXCR, with one record for every CDR3 protein. The sample gives 190,000 or so distinct CDR3 sequences, around 29% of which show up once; around 4.4% is in the top ten.

The V and J genes are TRBV19 and TRBJ1-1, with 7 bases identical to TRBD1. The specimen was axillary lymph node tissue. This TCR derives from a female donor with breast cancer. Some clones in this sample may be carry-over from other donors' samples. CDR3 sequence reads: CASSTAGTAYTEAFF. Written as DNA, the CDR3 is TGTGCCAGTAGTACCGCCGGGACAGCCTACACTGAAGCTTTCTTT.